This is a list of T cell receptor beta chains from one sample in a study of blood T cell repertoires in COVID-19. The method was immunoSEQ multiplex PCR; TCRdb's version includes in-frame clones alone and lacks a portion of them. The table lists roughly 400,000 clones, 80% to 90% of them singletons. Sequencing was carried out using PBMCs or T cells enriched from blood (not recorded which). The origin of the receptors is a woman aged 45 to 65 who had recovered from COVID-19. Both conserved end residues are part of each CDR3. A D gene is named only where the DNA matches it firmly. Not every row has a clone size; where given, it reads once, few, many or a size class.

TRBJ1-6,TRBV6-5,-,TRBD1,TGTGCCAGCAGTTACACGACAGGGTATAATTCACCCCTCCACTTT,CASSYTTGYNSPLHF
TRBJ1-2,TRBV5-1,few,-,TGCGCCAGCAGCCTGGAACCAGGACAGCGGGGGAGTGGGAGCTATGGCTACACCTTC,CASSLEPGQRGSGSYGYTF
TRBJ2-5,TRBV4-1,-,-,TGCGCCAGCAGCCAAGATCCAGGGGGGATAAAGACCCAGTACTTC,CASSQDPGGIKTQYF
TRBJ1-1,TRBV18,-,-,TGTGCCAGCTCACCATCAAGAGGGAATTTGATGAACACTGAAGCTTTCTTT,CASSPSRGNLMNTEAFF
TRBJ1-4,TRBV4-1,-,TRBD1,TGCGCCAGCAGAACAGGGGTGCATGAAAAACTGTTTTTT,CASRTGVHEKLFF
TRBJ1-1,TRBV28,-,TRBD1,TGTGCCAGCAGGATCCCGGGACAGATGAACACTGAAGCTTTCTTT,CASRIPGQMNTEAFF
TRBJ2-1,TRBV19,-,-,TGTGCCAGTAGTCCGACCCCAGGGGCAGGCTACAATGAGCAGTTCTTC,CASSPTPGAGYNEQFF
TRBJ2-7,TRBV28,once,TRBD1,TGTGCCAACCCCTTTCAAAGGGGACAGGGATGCCACGAGCAGTACTTC,CANPFQRGQGCHEQYF
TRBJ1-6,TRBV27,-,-,TGTGCCAGCAGTTCCTCAGTCCGGGCCTATAATTCACCCCTCCACTTT,CASSSSVRAYNSPLHF
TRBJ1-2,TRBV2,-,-,TGTGCCAGCAGTGAAGCGCGAGGATGGAATGGCTACACCTTC,CASSEARGWNGYTF
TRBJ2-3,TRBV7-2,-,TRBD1,TGTGCCAGCACCCTCGACAGGGAAACGGATACGCAGTATTTT,CASTLDRETDTQYF
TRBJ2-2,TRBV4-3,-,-,TGCGCCAGCAGCCAAGATAGGGGAACAGGGATGAACACCGGGGAGCTGTTTTTT,CASSQDRGTGMNTGELFF
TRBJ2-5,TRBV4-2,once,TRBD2,TGTGCCAGCAGCCAAGAAGTTTCCCGGGGGGGTTCGTTGCGTGAGACCCAGTACTTC,CASSQEVSRGGSLRETQYF
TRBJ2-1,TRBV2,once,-,TGTGCCACCCAACTGGTGGTCGTGAACAATGAGCAGTTCTTC,CATQLVVVNNEQFF
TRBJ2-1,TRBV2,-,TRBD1,TGTGCCAGCAGAGTACAGGGGTTTCGGAATGAGCAGTTCTTC,CASRVQGFRNEQFF
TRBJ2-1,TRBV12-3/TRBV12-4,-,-,TGTGCCAGCAGTTTATATAGGAGTGAGCAGTTCTTC,CASSLYRSEQFF
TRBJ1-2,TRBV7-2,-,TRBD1,TGTGCCAGCAGCTTGGGACAGGCCTATGGCTATGGCTACACCTTC,CASSLGQAYGYGYTF
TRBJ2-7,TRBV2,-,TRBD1,TGTGCCACCTCTCCTGGGACAGCTACCTACGAGCAGTACTTC,CATSPGTATYEQYF
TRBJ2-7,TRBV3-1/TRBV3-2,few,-,TGTGCCAGCAGCCGGGGGACAATCGAGCAGTACTTC,CASSRGTIEQYF
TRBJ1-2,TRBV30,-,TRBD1,TGTGCCGCACCACTCGACAGGGGGTATGGCTACACCTTC,CAAPLDRGYGYTF
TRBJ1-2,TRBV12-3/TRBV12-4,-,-,TGTGCCAGCAGTTTAAGTAGTGGTGGCTACACCTTC,CASSLSSGGYTF
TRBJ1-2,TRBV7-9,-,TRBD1,TGTGCCAGCAGCTTCCTATGGGACAGGGAATCCCATGGCTACACCTTC,CASSFLWDRESHGYTF
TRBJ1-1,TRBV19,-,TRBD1,TGTGCCAGTAGTATCGGACAGGGTGAAGCTTTCTTT,CASSIGQGEAFF
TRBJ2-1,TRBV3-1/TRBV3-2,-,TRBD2,TGTGCCAGCAGCCACTACGGGACTAGCGACAATGAGCAGTTCTTC,CASSHYGTSDNEQFF
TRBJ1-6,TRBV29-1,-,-,TGCAGCGTTAGCCGGGACTATAATTCACCCCTCCACTTT,CSVSRDYNSPLHF
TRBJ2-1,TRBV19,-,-,TGTGCCAGTAGTATAGTCGGAGGGTTCAATGAGCAGTTCTTC,CASSIVGGFNEQFF
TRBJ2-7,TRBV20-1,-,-,TGCAGTGCTAGAGCCCCCAACGAGCAGTACTTC,CSARAPNEQYF
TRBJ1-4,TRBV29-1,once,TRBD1,TGCAGCGTGGAAGACAGGGGCGCAAAACTGTTTTTT,CSVEDRGAKLFF
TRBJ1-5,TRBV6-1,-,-,TGTGCCAGCAGTGACGTTCCAGGGCGGAAGGTAACCCAGCATTTT,CASSDVPGRKVTQHF
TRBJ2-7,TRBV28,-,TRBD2,TGTGCCAGCACCCCGCCGCTAGCGGGGGGGCCGTCTTCCTCCTACGAGCAGTACTTC,CASTPPLAGGPSSSYEQYF
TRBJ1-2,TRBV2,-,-,TGTGCCAGCAGCTATGACAGCCGGGGCTACACCTTC,CASSYDSRGYTF
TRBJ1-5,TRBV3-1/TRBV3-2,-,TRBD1,TGTGCCAGCAGCCCCAGGGGGTTGCAGCCCCAGCATTTT,CASSPRGLQPQHF
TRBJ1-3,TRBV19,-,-,TGTGCCAGTAGTCCCGCGGGACCCATCTCTGGAAACACCATATATTTT,CASSPAGPISGNTIYF
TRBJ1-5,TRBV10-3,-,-,TGTGCCATCAGTGACAATCCTGGAGGGAATCAGCCCCAGCATTTT,CAISDNPGGNQPQHF
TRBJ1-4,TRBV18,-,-,TGTGCCAGCTCACCCGGGACTAATGAAAAACTGTTTTTT,CASSPGTNEKLFF
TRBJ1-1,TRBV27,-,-,TGTGCCAGCAGTTTATGGGGGGAACCGAACACTGAAGCTTTCTTT,CASSLWGEPNTEAFF
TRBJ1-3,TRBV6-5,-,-,TGTGCCAGCAGTTACCGCAGGCCCATCTCTGGAAACACCATATATTTT,CASSYRRPISGNTIYF
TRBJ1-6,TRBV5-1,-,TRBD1,TGCGCCAGCAGCGTAGACGGGGGACAGGGTTTACCCCTCCACTTT,CASSVDGGQGLPLHF
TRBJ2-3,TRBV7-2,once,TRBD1,TGTGCCAGCAGCTGGACAGGGCGTGGCACAGATACGCAGTATTTT,CASSWTGRGTDTQYF
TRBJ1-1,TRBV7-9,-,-,TGTGCCAGCAGCCCATCGGGAGGTGGAGAAGCTTTCTTT,CASSPSGGGEAFF
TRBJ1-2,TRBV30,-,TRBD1,TGTGCCTGGAATGGACAGGGGGCGGGTAGTGGTGGCTACACCTTC,CAWNGQGAGSGGYTF
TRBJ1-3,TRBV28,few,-,TGTGCCAGCAGTTTACAGGCCTCCAGAAACACCATATATTTT,CASSLQASRNTIYF
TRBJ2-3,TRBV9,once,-,TGTGCCAGCAGCGTCCAGGCAACTAGCACAGATACGCAGTATTTT,CASSVQATSTDTQYF
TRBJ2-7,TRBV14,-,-,TGTGCCAGCAGCCTCTTCTACGAGCAGTACTTC,CASSLFYEQYF
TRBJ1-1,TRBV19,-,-,TGTGCCAGTAGAACGACGGGGTCGGGCACTGAAGCTTTCTTT,CASRTTGSGTEAFF
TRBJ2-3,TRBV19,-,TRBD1,TGTGCCAGTAGCATAGGACAGGGTCGGGCAGATACGCAGTATTTT,CASSIGQGRADTQYF
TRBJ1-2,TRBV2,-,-,TGTGCCAGCAGTGCAGGGGATGGCTACACCTTC,CASSAGDGYTF
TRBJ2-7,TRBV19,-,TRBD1,TGTGCCAGTAGCGCCGGGCAGGGGGTTGAGTACTTC,CASSAGQGVEYF
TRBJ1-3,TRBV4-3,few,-,TGCGCCAGCAGCCCGGGGGAAGCTGGAAACACCATATATTTT,CASSPGEAGNTIYF